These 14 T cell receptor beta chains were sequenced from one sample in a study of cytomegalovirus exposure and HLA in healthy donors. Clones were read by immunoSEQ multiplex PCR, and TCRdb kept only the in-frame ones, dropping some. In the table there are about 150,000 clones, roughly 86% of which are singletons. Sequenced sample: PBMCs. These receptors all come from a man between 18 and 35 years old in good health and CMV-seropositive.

The CDR3 DNA follows: TGCAGCGTTGAAGGATGGGGACAGGGCACAGATACGCAGTATTTT. This encodes CSVEGWGQGTDTQYF. V gene TRBV29-1 combines with J gene TRBJ2-3; 8 nucleotides line up with TRBD1. CDR1 SQVTM and CDR2 ANQGSEA come from the germline V gene. This CDR3 contains 15 residues. V dropped 1 base and J dropped 1; count of bases not matched to a gene: 4.

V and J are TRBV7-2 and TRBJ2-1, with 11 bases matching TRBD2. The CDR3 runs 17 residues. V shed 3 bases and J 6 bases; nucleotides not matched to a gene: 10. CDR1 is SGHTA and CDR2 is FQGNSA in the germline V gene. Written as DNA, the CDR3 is TGTGCCAGCAGCTTCCCGCGGCTAGCGGGGGGCTCCAATGAGCAGTTCTTC. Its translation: CASSFPRLAGGSNEQFF. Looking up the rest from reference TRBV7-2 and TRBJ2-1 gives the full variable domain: GAGVSQSPSNKVTEKGKDVELRCDPISGHTALYWYRQSLGQGLEFLIYFQGNSAPDKSGLPSDRFSAERTGGSVSTLTIQRTQQEDSAVYLCASSFPRLAGGSNEQFFGPGTRLTVL.

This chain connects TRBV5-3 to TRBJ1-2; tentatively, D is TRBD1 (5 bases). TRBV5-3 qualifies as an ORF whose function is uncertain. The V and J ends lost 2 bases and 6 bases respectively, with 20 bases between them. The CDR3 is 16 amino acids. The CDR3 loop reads CARSFQQPTGENGYTF. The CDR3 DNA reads TGTGCCAGAAGCTTTCAACAGCCGACGGGGGAGAATGGCTACACCTTC.

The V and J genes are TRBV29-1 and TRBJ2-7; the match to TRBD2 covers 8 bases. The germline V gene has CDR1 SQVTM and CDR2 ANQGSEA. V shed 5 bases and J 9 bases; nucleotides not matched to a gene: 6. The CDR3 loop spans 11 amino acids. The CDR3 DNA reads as TGCAGCGTTTCGGGACTAGAAGGGCAGTACTTC. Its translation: CSVSGLEGQYF.

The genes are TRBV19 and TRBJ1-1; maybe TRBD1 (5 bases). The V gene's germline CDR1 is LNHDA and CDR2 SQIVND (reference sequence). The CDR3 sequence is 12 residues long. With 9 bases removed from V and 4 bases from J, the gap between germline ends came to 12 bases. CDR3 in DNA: TGTGCCAGCGGACACCCGGGCACTGAAGCTTTCTTT. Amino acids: CASGHPGTEAFF.

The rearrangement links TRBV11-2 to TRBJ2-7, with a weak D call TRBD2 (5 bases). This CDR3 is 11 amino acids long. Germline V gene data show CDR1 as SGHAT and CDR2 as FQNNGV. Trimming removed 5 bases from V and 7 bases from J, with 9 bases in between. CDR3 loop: CASSKAVEQYF. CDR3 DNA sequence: TGTGCCAGCAGCAAAGCGGTAGAGCAGTACTTC.

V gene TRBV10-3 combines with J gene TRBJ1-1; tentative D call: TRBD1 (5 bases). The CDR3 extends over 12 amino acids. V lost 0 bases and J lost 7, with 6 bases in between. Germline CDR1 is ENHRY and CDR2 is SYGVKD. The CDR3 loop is CAISESTDEAFF. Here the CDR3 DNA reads TGTGCCATCAGTGAGTCGACAGATGAAGCTTTCTTT.

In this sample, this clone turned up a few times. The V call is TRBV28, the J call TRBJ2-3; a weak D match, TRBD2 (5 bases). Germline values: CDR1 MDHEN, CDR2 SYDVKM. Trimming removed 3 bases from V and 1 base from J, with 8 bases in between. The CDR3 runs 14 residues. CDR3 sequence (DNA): TGTGCCAGCAGTTTTCTTAGCGGCACAGATACGCAGTATTTT. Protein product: CASSFLSGTDTQYF.

CDR3 bases: TGTGCCAGCAGCCCCCATTCCCTGCGGAACAATGAGCAGTTCTTC. It is translated as CASSPHSLRNNEQFF. The rearrangement joins TRBV13 to TRBJ2-1, with unresolved D. V was clipped by 5 bases and J by 5 bases, with 16 bases between them. Germline loops: CDR1 PRHDT, CDR2 FYEKMQ (reference sequence). The CDR3 is made up of 15 amino acids. The full variable domain, its missing parts supplied by reference TRBV13 and TRBJ2-1, is AAGVIQSPRHLIKEKRETATLKCYPIPRHDTVYWYQQGPGQDPQFLISFYEKMQSDKGSIPDRFSAQQFSDYHSELNMSSLELGDSALYFCASSPHSLRNNEQFFGPGTRLTVL.

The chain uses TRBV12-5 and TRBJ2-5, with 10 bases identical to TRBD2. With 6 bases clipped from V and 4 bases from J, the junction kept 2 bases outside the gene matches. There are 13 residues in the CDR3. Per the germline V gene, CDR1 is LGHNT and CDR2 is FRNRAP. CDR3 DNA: TGTGCTAGTGGAATAGCGGGAGGAGAGACCCAGTACTTC. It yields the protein CASGIAGGETQYF. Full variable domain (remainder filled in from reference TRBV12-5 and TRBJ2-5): DARVTQTPRHKVTEMGQEVTMRCQPILGHNTVFWYRQTMMQGLELLAYFRNRAPLDDSGMPKDRFSAEMPDATLATLKIQPSEPRDSAVYFCASGIAGGETQYFGPGTRLLVL.

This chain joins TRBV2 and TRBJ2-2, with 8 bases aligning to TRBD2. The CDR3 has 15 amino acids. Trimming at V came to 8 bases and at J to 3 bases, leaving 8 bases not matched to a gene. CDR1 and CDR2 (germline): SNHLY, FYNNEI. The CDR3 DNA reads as TGTGCCAGCGCTGGGACTAGGGGAGACACCGGGGAGCTGTTTTTT. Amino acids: CASAGTRGDTGELFF.

CDR3 sequence reads: CASSFMTIDEQFF. CDR3 coding DNA: TGTGCCAGCAGTTTTATGACTATAGATGAGCAGTTCTTC. This chain uses TRBV6-6 with TRBJ2-1, with D possibly matching TRBD2 (5 bases). Deletions cut 4 bases from V and 8 bases from J, with 12 bases between. The CDR3 is 13 residues long. Germline lookup yields CDR1 MNHNY and CDR2 SVGAGI (reference sequence).

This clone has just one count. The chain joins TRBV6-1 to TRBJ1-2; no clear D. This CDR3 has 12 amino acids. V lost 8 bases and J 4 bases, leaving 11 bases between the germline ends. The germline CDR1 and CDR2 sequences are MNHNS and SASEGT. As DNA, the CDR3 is TGTGCCAGCGGGCGCCTCCCCTATGGCTACACCTTC. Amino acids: CASGRLPYGYTF.

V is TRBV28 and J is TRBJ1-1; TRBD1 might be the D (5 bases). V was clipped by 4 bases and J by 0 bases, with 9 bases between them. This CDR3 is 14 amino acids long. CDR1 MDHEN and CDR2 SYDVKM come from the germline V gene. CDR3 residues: CASSWLGVNTEAFF. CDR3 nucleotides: TGTGCCAGCAGTTGGCTAGGGGTGAACACTGAAGCTTTCTTT.